What follows are 2 T cell receptor beta chains derived from one specimen sequenced in a study of T cell responses to AZD1222 COVID-19 vaccine. The data were produced by immunoSEQ multiplex PCR, yet TCRdb's version contains in-frame clones alone and is incomplete. The sample includes roughly 140,000 clones, about 88% seen only once; the top ten take 2.5% to 3.5%. The sequences come from peripheral blood, collected 28 days after the second AZD1222 dose. The receptor set was obtained from an adult who received the AZD1222 COVID-19 vaccine.

Concerning this clone: Germline and junction disagree at one end, which may indicate a read error. This chain joins TRBV6-4 and TRBJ1-5; D remains ambiguous. From germline, CDR1 is MRHNA and CDR2 SNTAGT. The CDR3 has 10 residues. The CDR3 region has the DNA TGTGCCATCCCTGGGCTTTCGGGCACTTTT. Protein: CAIPGLSGTF.

J is TRBJ2-1 and V is TRBV7-6, with D possibly matching TRBD2 (5 bases). CDR3 length: 15 residues. V gave up 3 bases and J gave up 8 bases, with 17 bases separating them. The germline gives CDR1 SGHVS, CDR2 FNYEAQ. CDR3 region: CASSFSVLGPDEQFF. The CDR3 coding sequence is TGTGCCAGCAGCTTTAGCGTGTTAGGCCCGGATGAGCAGTTCTTC.